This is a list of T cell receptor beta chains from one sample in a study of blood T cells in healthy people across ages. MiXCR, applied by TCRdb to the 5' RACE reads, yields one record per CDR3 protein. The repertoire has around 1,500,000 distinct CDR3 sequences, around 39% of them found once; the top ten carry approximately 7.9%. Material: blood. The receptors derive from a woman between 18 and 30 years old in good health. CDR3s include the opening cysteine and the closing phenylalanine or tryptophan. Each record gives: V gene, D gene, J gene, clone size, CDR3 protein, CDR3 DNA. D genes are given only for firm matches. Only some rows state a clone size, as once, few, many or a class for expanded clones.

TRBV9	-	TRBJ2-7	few	CASSVQEGLFYEQYF	TGTGCCAGCAGCGTTCAAGAGGGCTTGTTCTACGAGCAGTACTTC
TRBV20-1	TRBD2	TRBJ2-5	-	CSAKAPGGVKETQYF	TGCAGTGCTAAAGCCCCTGGGGGGGTCAAAGAGACCCAGTACTTC
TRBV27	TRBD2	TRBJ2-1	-	CASRPLAGGPFNEQFF	TGTGCCAGCAGGCCTCTAGCGGGGGGGCCCTTCAATGAGCAGTTCTTC
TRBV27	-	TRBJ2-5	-	CASRPIDRAGQETQYF	TGTGCCAGCAGACCGATAGACAGGGCGGGGCAAGAGACCCAGTACTTC
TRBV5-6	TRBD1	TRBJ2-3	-	CASSPGQVGWADTQYF	TGTGCCAGCAGCCCCGGACAGGTGGGGTGGGCAGATACGCAGTATTTT
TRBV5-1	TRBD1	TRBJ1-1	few	CASSSTGEDTEAFF	TGCGCCAGCAGCTCCACAGGGGAGGACACTGAAGCTTTCTTT
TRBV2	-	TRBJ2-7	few	CASSVEQYF	TGTGCCAGCAGTGTCGAGCAGTACTTC
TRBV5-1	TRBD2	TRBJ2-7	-	CASSPGLAGHDEQYF	TGCGCCAGCAGCCCCGGACTAGCGGGACACGACGAGCAGTACTTC
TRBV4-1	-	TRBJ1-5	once	CASSQERVQPQHF	TGCGCCAGCAGCCAAGAAAGGGTCCAGCCCCAGCATTTT
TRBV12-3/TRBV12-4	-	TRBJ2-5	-	CASGAPVLRETQYF	TGTGCCAGCGGTGCCCCCGTGTTGCGGGAGACCCAGTACTTC
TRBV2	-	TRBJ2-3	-	CASSEEYRESSDTQYF	TGTGCCAGCAGTGAAGAATACAGGGAAAGCTCAGATACGCAGTATTTT
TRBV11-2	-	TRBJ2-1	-	CASSLPGGGLSNGQFF	TGTGCCAGCAGCTTACCAGGAGGGGGTCTCAGCAATGGGCAGTTCTTC
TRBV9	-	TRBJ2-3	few	CASSVGIFLRTDTQYF	TGTGCCAGCAGCGTAGGGATTTTCTTGCGCACAGATACGCAGTATTTT
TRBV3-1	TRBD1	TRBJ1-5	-	CASSRGQGSRVQPQHF	TGTGCCAGCAGCCGCGGACAGGGAAGTCGGGTTCAGCCCCAGCATTTT
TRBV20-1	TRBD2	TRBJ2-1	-	CRERIRGSGGAKGNEQFF	TGCAGAGAGAGAATTAGAGGTAGCGGGGGGGCTAAAGGGAATGAGCAGTTCTTC
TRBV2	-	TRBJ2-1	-	CASKVHRDYNEQFF	TGTGCCAGCAAAGTCCACAGGGACTACAATGAGCAGTTCTTC
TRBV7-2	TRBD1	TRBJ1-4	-	CASSSQGGTNEKLFF	TGTGCCAGCAGCTCGCAGGGGGGAACTAATGAAAAACTGTTTTTT
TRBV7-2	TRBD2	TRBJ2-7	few	CASSGGLAAYNEQYF	TGTGCCAGCAGCGGCGGGCTAGCGGCCTACAATGAGCAGTACTTC
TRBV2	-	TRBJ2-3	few	CASRGDGDTQYF	TGTGCCAGCAGGGGGGACGGAGATACGCAGTATTTT
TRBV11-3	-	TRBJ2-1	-	CASSLDLRNERFF	TGTGCCAGCAGCTTAGATCTCAGGAATGAGCGGTTCTTC
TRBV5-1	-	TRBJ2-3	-	CASSGPGDQDTQYF	TGCGCCAGCAGCGGGCCAGGGGATCAAGATACGCAGTATTTT
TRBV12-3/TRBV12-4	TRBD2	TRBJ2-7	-	CASSLDAGGTPYEQYF	TGTGCCAGCAGTTTAGATGCGGGGGGGACCCCCTACGAGCAGTACTTC
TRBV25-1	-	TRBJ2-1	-	CASSDLPGFNPPYNEQFF	TGTGCCAGCAGTGATCTCCCCGGGTTCAATCCTCCGTACAATGAGCAGTTCTTC
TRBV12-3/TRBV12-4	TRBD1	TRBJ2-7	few	CASSVETGEYEQYF	TGTGCCAGCAGTGTCGAGACAGGGGAATACGAGCAGTACTTC
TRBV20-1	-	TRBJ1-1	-	CSARYTVSAEAFF	TGCAGTGCTAGATATACTGTGTCCGCTGAAGCTTTCTTT
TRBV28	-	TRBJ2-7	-	CASRGYPSYEQYF	TGTGCCAGCAGGGGCTACCCCTCCTACGAGCAGTACTTC
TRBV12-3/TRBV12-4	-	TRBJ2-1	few	CASSLATNEQFF	TGTGCCAGCAGTTTAGCAACGAATGAGCAGTTCTTC
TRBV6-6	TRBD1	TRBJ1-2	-	CACSPRQGPNYGYTF	TGTGCCTGCAGCCCTCGACAGGGTCCCAACTATGGCTACACCTTC